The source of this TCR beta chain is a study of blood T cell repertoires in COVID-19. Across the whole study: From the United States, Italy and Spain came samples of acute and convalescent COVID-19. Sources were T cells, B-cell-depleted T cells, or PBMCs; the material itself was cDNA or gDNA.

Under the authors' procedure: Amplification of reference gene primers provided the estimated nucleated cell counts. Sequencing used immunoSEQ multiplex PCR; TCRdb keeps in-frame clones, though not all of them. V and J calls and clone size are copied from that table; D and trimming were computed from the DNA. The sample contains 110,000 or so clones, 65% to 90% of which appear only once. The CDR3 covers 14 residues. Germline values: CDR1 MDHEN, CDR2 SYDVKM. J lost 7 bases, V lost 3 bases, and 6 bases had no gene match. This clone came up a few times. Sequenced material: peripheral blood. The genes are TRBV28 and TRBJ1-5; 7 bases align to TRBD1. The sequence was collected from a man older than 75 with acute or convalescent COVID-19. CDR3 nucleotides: TGTGCCAGCAGTTTTATCAGGGGGGTCCAGCCCCAGCATTTT. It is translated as CASSFIRGVQPQHF.